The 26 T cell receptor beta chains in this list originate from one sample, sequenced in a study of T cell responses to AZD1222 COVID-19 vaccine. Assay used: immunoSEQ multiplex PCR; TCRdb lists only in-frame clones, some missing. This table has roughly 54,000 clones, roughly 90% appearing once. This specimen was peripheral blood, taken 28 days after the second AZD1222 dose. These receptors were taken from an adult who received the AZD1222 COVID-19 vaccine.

CDR3: CASSSRAGTPNTEAFF. The CDR3 nucleotides read TGTGCCAGCAGTTCACGTGCCGGGACACCCAACACTGAAGCTTTCTTT. This rearrangement joins TRBV11-2 to TRBJ1-1; tentatively, D is TRBD1 (6 bases). Germline V lookup: CDR1 SGHAT, CDR2 FQNNGV. The V end lost 6 bases, the J end lost 2 bases, and 19 bases lay between the germline ends. There are 16 residues in the CDR3.

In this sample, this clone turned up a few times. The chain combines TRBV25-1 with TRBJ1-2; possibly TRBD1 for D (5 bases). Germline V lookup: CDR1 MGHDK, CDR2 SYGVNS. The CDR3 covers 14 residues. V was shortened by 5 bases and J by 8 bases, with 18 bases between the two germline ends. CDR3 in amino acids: CASSTPGEFWGYTF. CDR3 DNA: TGTGCCAGCAGTACTCCGGGGGAGTTTTGGGGCTACACCTTC.

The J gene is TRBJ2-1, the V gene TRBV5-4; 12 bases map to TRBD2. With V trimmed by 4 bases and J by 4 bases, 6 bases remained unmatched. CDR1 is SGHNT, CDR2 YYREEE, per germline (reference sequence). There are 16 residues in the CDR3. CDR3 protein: CASSLRTSGIYNEQFF. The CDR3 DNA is TGTGCCAGCAGCCTCAGGACTAGCGGGATTTACAATGAGCAGTTCTTC. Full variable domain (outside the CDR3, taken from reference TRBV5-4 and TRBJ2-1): ETGVTQSPTHLIKTRGQQVTLRCSSQSGHNTVSWYQQALGQGPQFIFQYYREEENGRGNFPPRFSGLQFPNYSSELNVNALELDDSALYLCASSLRTSGIYNEQFFGPGTRLTVL.

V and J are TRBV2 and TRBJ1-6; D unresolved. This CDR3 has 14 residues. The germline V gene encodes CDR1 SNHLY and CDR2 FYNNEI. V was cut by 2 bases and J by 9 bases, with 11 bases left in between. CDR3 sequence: CASSEWVLGSPLHF. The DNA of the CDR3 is TGTGCCAGCAGTGAATGGGTCTTAGGTTCACCCCTCCACTTT.

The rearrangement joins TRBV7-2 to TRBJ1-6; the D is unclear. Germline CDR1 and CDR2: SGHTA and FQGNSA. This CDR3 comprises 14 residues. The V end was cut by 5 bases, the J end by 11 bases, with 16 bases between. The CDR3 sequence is CASSPPMVAAPLHF. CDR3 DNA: TGTGCCAGCAGCCCCCCTATGGTTGCCGCACCCCTCCACTTT. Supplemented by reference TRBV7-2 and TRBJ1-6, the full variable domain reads GAGVSQSPSNKVTEKGKDVELRCDPISGHTALYWYRQSLGQGLEFLIYFQGNSAPDKSGLPSDRFSAERTGGSVSTLTIQRTQQEDSAVYLCASSPPMVAAPLHFGNGTRLTVT.

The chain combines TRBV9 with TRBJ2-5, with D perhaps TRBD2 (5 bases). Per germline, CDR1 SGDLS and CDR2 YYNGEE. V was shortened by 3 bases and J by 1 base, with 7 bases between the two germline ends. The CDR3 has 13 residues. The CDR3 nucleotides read TGTGCCAGCAGCGCCGAGGGCCAAGAGACCCAGTACTTC. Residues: CASSAEGQETQYF.

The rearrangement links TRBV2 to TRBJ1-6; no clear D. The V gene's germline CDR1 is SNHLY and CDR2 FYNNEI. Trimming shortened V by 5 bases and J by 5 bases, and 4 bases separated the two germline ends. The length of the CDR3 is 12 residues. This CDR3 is CASSPNNSPLHF. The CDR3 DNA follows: TGTGCCAGCAGTCCTAATAATTCACCCCTCCACTTT.

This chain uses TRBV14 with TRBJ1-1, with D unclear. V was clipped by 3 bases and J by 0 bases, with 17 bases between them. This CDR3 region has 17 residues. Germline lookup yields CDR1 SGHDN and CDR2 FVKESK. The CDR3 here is CASSQEGTTFMNTEAFF. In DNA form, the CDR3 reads TGTGCCAGCAGCCAGGAGGGAACAACCTTCATGAACACTGAAGCTTTCTTT.

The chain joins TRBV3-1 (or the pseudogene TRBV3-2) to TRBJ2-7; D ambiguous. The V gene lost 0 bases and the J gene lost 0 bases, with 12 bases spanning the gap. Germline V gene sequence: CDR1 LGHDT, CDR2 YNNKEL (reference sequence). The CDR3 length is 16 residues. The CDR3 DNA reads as TGTGCCAGCAGCCAAGATAGCAGGTTCAGCTCCTACGAGCAGTACTTC. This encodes CASSQDSRFSSYEQYF.

The CDR3 here is CASTVGGRWITDTQYF. CDR3 in DNA: TGTGCCAGCACCGTAGGGGGGAGGTGGATCACAGATACGCAGTATTTT. The rearrangement joins TRBV5-4 to TRBJ2-3; perhaps D is TRBD1 or TRBD2 (6 bases each). In germline, CDR1 is SGHNT, CDR2 YYREEE (reference sequence). Trimming left V 6 bases short and J 2 bases short, with 19 bases between. CDR3 size: 16 residues.

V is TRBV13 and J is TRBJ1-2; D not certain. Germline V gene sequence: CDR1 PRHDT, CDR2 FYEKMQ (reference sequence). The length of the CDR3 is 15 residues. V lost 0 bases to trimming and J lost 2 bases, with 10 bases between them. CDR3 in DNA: TGTGCCAGCAGCTTAGGCCCCAGTGGAAACTATGGCTACACCTTC. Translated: CASSLGPSGNYGYTF.

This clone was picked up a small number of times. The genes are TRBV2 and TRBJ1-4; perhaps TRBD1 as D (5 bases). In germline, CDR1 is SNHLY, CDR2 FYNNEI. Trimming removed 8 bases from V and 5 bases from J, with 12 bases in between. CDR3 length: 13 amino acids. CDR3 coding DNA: TGTGCCAGCGGGGACGGGCAAAATGAAAAACTGTTTTTT. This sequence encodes CASGDGQNEKLFF.

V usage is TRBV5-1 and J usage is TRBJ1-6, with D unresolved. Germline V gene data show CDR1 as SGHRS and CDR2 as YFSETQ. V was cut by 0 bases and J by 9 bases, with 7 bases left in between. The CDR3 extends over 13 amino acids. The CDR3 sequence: CASSLAGISPLHF. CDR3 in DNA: TGCGCCAGCAGCTTGGCTGGTATTTCACCCCTCCACTTT.

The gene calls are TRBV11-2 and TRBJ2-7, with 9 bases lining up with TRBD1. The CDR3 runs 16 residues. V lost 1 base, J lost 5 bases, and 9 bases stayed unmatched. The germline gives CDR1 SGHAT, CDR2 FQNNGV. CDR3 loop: CASSLGPPGQGHEQYF. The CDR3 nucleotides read TGTGCCAGCAGCTTAGGGCCTCCGGGACAGGGCCACGAGCAGTACTTC.

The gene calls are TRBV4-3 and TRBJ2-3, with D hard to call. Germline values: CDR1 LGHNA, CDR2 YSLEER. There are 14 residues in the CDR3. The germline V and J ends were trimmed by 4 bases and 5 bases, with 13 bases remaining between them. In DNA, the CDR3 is TGCGCCAGCAGCCGAGCCCTAGAAGGAGATACGCAGTATTTT. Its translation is CASSRALEGDTQYF.

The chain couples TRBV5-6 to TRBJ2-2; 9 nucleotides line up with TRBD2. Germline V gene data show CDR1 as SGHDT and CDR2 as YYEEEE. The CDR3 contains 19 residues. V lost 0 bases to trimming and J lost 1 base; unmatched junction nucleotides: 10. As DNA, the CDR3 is TGTGCCAGCAGCTTGGCGGGGACTAGCACGGATGGGAACACCGGGGAGCTGTTTTTT. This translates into CASSLAGTSTDGNTGELFF.

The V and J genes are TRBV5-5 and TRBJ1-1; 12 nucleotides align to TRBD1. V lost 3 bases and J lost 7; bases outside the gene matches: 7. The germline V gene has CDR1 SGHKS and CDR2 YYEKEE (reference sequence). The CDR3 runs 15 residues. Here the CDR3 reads CASSSPGTGGDEAFF. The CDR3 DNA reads TGTGCCAGCAGCTCACCAGGGACAGGGGGCGATGAAGCTTTCTTT.

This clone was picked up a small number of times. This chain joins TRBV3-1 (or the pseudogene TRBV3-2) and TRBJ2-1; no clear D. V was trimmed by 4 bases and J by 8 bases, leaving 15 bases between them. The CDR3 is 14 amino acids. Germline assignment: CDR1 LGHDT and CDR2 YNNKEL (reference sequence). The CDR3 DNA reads TGTGCCAGCAGCCTATGGACCCTCCAGGATGAGCAGTTCTTC. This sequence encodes CASSLWTLQDEQFF.

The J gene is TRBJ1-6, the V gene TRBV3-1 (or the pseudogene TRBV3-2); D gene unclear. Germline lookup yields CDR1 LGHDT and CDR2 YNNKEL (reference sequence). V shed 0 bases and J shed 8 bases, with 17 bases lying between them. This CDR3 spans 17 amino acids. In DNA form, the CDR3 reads TGTGCCAGCAGCCAAGAAAGGGCCAGTGGTATCCATTCACCCCTCCACTTT. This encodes CASSQERASGIHSPLHF.

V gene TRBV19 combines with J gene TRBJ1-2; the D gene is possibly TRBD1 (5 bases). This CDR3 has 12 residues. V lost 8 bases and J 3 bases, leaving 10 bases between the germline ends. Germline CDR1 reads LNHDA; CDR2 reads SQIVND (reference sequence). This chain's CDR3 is CASFTRDYGYTF. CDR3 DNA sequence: TGTGCCAGTTTTACCAGGGACTATGGCTACACCTTC. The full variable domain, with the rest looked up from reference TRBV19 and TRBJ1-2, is DGGITQSPKYLFRKEGQNVTLSCEQNLNHDAMYWYRQDPGQGLRLIYYSQIVNDFQKGDIAEGYSVSREKKESFPLTVTSAQKNPTAFYLCASFTRDYGYTFGSGTRLTVV.

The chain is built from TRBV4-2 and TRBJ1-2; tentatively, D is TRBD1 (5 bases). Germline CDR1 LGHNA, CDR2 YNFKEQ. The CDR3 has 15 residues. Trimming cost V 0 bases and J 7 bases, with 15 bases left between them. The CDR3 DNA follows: TGTGCCAGCAGCCAAGATGGGGCAGGGATGGGTGGCTACACCTTC. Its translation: CASSQDGAGMGGYTF.

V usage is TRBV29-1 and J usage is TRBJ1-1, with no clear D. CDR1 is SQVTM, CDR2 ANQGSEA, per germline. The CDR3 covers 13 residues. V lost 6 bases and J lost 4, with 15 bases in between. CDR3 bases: TGCAGCGTGCTCAGATGGGAGGGCACTGAAGCTTTCTTT. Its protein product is CSVLRWEGTEAFF.

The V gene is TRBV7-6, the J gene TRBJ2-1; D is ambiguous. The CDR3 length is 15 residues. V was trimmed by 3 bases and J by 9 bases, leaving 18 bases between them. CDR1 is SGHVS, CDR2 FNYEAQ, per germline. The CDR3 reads CASSLMGFFIGEQFF. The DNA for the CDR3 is TGTGCCAGCAGCTTGATGGGTTTTTTCATCGGTGAGCAGTTCTTC. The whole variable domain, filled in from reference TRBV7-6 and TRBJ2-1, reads GAGVSQSPRYKVTKRGQDVALRCDPISGHVSLYWYRQALGQGPEFLTYFNYEAQQDKSGLPNDRFSAERPEGSISTLTIQRTEQRDSAMYRCASSLMGFFIGEQFFGPGTRLTVL.

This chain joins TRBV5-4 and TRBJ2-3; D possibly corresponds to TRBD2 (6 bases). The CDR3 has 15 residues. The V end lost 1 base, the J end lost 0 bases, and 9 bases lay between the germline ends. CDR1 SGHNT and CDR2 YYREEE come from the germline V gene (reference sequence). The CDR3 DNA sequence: TGTGCCAGCAGCTTGCAGCGGGTTAGCACAGATACGCAGTATTTT. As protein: CASSLQRVSTDTQYF.

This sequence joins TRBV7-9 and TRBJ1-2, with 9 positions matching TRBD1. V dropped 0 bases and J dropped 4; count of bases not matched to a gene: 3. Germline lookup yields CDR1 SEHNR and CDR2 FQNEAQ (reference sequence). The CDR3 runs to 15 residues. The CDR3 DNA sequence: TGTGCCAGCAGCTTAGCTAGGGACAGGGCCTATGGCTACACCTTC. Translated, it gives CASSLARDRAYGYTF.

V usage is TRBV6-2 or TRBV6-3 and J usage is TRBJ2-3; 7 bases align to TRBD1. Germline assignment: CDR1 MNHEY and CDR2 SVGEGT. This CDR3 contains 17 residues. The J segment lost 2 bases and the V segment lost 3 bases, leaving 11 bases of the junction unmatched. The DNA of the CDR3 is TGTGCCAGCAGTTATTTCGGTCAGGGGGTAACCACAGATACGCAGTATTTT. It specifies CASSYFGQGVTTDTQYF.